This is a list of T cell receptor beta chains from one sample in a study of cytotoxic CD8 clonotypes in ibrutinib-treated CLL. Repertoires were generated with immunoSEQ multiplex PCR, while TCRdb's copy carries only in-frame clones and drops some. The table has 42,000 or so clones, 68% seen once. This sample comprised PBMCs, obtained at disease progression, from a patient treated with ibrutinib. All receptors come from a human donor with chronic lymphocytic leukemia. Both conserved end residues are part of each CDR3. Each record gives: D gene, clone size, V gene, J gene, CDR3 protein, CDR3 DNA. A D gene is named only where the DNA matches it firmly. A clone size is listed for some rows: how often the clone was seen (once, few, many), or a class if it is expanded.

D: .; size: few; V: TRBV2; J: TRBJ2-2; CDR3: CASSGLSLNTGELFF; DNA: TGTGCCAGCAGTGGTTTGTCCCTAAACACCGGGGAGCTGTTTTTT
D: TRBD2; size: .; V: TRBV6-1; J: TRBJ2-3; CDR3: CASSAGLAGALRDTQYF; DNA: TGTGCCAGCAGTGCCGGACTAGCGGGTGCTCTACGAGATACGCAGTATTTT
D: TRBD1; size: .; V: TRBV13; J: TRBJ1-1; CDR3: CASSQQGTGGENTEAFF; DNA: TGTGCCAGCAGCCAGCAAGGGACAGGAGGGGAGAACACTGAAGCTTTCTTT
D: .; size: .; V: TRBV11-2; J: TRBJ2-1; CDR3: CASSFDGGRRFYNEQFF; DNA: TGTGCCAGCAGCTTTGATGGGGGAAGGCGGTTTTACAATGAGCAGTTCTTC
D: .; size: .; V: TRBV11-2; J: TRBJ2-7; CDR3: CASRPTGSYEQYF; DNA: TGTGCCAGCAGGCCTACCGGCTCGTACGAGCAGTACTTC
D: .; size: .; V: TRBV11-3; J: TRBJ2-7; CDR3: CASSLVEGTSIYEQYF; DNA: TGTGCCAGCAGCTTAGTGGAGGGGACTTCAATCTACGAGCAGTACTTC
D: .; size: .; V: TRBV6-1; J: TRBJ1-3; CDR3: CASGSLYFSGNTIYF; DNA: TGTGCCAGCGGGAGTTTGTATTTCTCTGGAAACACCATATATTTT
D: TRBD2; size: .; V: TRBV6-5; J: TRBJ2-7; CDR3: CASPPSGSSYEQYF; DNA: TGTGCCAGCCCGCCTAGCGGGAGTTCCTACGAGCAGTACTTC
D: .; size: .; V: TRBV11-3; J: TRBJ2-7; CDR3: CASTSPPTSYEQYF; DNA: TGTGCCAGCACTAGCCCCCCCACCTCCTACGAGCAGTACTTC
D: .; size: .; V: TRBV2; J: TRBJ2-7; CDR3: CASSEGPIEQYF; DNA: TGTGCCAGCAGTGAAGGTCCGATCGAGCAGTACTTC
D: .; size: .; V: TRBV27; J: TRBJ2-6; CDR3: CASSQRRGPAGANVLTF; DNA: TGTGCCAGCAGCCAAAGGCGGGGGCCGGCTGGGGCCAACGTCCTGACTTTC
D: TRBD1; size: few; V: TRBV18; J: TRBJ1-1; CDR3: CASSPKRGGQGEAFF; DNA: TGTGCCAGCTCACCAAAGCGGGGGGGACAGGGCGAAGCTTTCTTT
D: .; size: .; V: TRBV5-8; J: TRBJ1-1; CDR3: CASSSTGGRGREAFF; DNA: TGTGCCAGCAGCTCCACGGGGGGCAGGGGCCGTGAAGCTTTCTTT
D: TRBD2; size: .; V: TRBV5-1; J: TRBJ2-2; CDR3: CASNRASGSETGELFF; DNA: TGCGCCAGCAACCGCGCTAGCGGGAGTGAAACCGGGGAGCTGTTTTTT